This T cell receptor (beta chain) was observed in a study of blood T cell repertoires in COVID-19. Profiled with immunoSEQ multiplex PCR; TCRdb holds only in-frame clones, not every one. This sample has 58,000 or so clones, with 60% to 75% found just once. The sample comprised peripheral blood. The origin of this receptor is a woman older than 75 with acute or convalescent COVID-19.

The CDR3 DNA reads as TGTGCCAGCACCACATCACCCCCTGACGGGTATGGCTACACCTTC. It codes for CASTTSPPDGYGYTF. The chain recombines TRBV4-2 with TRBJ1-2, with D unresolved. Trimming left V 7 bases short and J 5 bases short, with 20 bases between. The CDR3 is made up of 15 amino acids. Germline values: CDR1 LGHNA, CDR2 YNFKEQ.